Presented here are 26 T cell receptor beta chains from one specimen sequenced in a study of spatial heterogeneity in lung cancer (dated by TCRdb to the late 2010s). In light of the paper, this sample's time point label describes: blood at routine non-recurrence follow-up after resection. Receptor libraries were prepared by 5' RACE. TCRdb names NextSeq 500 as the instrument used. TCRdb cleaned the public reads at Q25 with fastp, built clones with MiXCR and kept in-frame beta chains. Each CDR3 protein appears once, grouped with its most common genes and DNA. Within this sample are about 94,000 distinct CDR3 sequences, with approximately 19% of them counted one time only. The ten largest clones take up 20% to 25% of the sample. The starting material was PBMCs, obtained at follow-up. The receptors stem from a male donor with early-stage non-small cell lung cancer.

V gene TRBV29-1 combines with J gene TRBJ2-1, with D tentatively TRBD1 (6 bases). Germline CDR1 SQVTM, CDR2 ANQGSEA. This CDR3 is 17 amino acids long. The V end was cut by 1 base, the J end by 4 bases, with 20 bases between. The CDR3 sequence: CSVEGARPGTKYNEQFF. As DNA, the CDR3 is TGCAGCGTTGAAGGTGCCCGTCCCGGGACAAAGTACAATGAGCAGTTCTTC.

The sample holds a few counts of this clonotype. The chain joins TRBV6-2 or TRBV6-3 to TRBJ1-5, with 9 nucleotides matching TRBD1. The germline CDR1 and CDR2 sequences are MNHEY and SVGEGT. The CDR3 contains 17 residues. V trimming: 6 bases; J trimming: 4 bases; junction bases outside the gene matches: 13. This CDR3 reads CASSTRLSTGGNQPQHF. CDR3 DNA: TGTGCCAGCAGCACCCGTCTTTCGACAGGGGGAAATCAGCCCCAGCATTTT.

The chain links TRBV7-8 to TRBJ2-5; 7 bases align to TRBD1. The CDR3 covers 15 residues. After removal of 4 bases from V and 2 bases from J, the junction contained 7 bases not matched to a gene. From germline, CDR1 is SGHVS and CDR2 FQNEAQ. CDR3 sequence reads: CASSSRTGAQETQYF. CDR3 in DNA: TGTGCCAGCAGCTCTAGGACAGGCGCACAAGAGACCCAGTACTTC. The full variable domain, completed using reference TRBV7-8 and TRBJ2-5, is GAGVSQSPRYKVAKRGQDVALRCDPISGHVSLFWYQQALGQGPEFLTYFQNEAQLDKSGLPSDRFFAERPEGSVSTLKIQRTQQEDSAVYLCASSSRTGAQETQYFGPGTRLLVL.

The chain carries TRBV6-1 and TRBJ1-5; D is ambiguous. The germline gives CDR1 MNHNS, CDR2 SASEGT. V lost 4 bases and J lost 0, with 19 bases in between. The CDR3 is 18 amino acids. CDR3 region: CASSALPRWGNSNQPQHF. CDR3 in DNA: TGTGCCAGCAGTGCCCTACCCAGATGGGGAAATAGCAATCAGCCCCAGCATTTT.

The rearrangement links TRBV6-5 to TRBJ2-3; D may be TRBD1 (5 bases). This CDR3 contains 15 residues. CDR1 is MNHEY and CDR2 is SVGAGI in the germline V gene. Trimming stripped 6 bases from V and 2 bases from J, with 15 bases between. The CDR3 spells CASSRAGFPTDTQYF. In nucleotides, the CDR3 is TGTGCCAGCAGCCGGGCAGGGTTTCCCACAGATACGCAGTATTTT.

The table lists this clonotype with a few counts. The gene calls are TRBV25-1 and TRBJ2-7; a possible D gene is TRBD1 (5 bases). Germline V gene data show CDR1 as MGHDK and CDR2 as SYGVNS. This CDR3 is 14 amino acids long. Trimming pared 2 bases from V and 5 bases from J, leaving 13 bases between. The CDR3 here is CASSEGQGRNEQYF. CDR3 bases: TGTGCCAGCAGTGAAGGCCAGGGAAGGAACGAGCAGTACTTC.

The chain couples TRBV20-1 to TRBJ2-7, with 11 bases that match TRBD2. The CDR3 totals 14 residues. J gave up 4 bases and V 5 bases, and 7 bases lay outside the gene matches. Germline V CDR1 and CDR2: DFQATT, SNEGSKA (reference sequence). CDR3 nucleotide sequence: TGCAGTGCTCCCCTAGCGGGAGGAAGGTACGAGCAGTACTTC. Translated, it gives CSAPLAGGRYEQYF.

This sequence joins TRBV7-2 and TRBJ2-2; the match to TRBD1 covers 8 bases. The junction had 4 bases not matched to a gene; V was cut back by 5 bases and J by 5 bases. CDR1 is SGHTA and CDR2 is FQGNSA in the germline V gene. There are 14 residues in the CDR3. CDR3 protein: CASSGWTGTGELFF. CDR3 bases: TGTGCCAGCAGCGGCTGGACAGGGACCGGGGAGCTGTTTTTT.

This clonotype ranks as medium-sized (0.01 to 0.1%). This chain links TRBV29-1 with TRBJ2-3; the D gene is possibly TRBD1 (6 bases). The germline V and J ends were trimmed by 4 bases and 0 bases, with 11 bases remaining between them. The germline CDR1 and CDR2 sequences are SQVTM and ANQGSEA. This CDR3 region has 14 residues. The CDR3 sequence: CSVAVGASTDTQYF. CDR3 DNA: TGCAGCGTTGCTGTGGGGGCTAGCACAGATACGCAGTATTTT.

Only a few counts were recorded for this clonotype. The V gene is TRBV7-9, the J gene TRBJ2-3; 8 nucleotides agree with TRBD1. CDR3 size: 17 residues. Germline CDR1 and CDR2: SEHNR and FQNEAQ (reference sequence). Germline trimming cut 1 base from V and 0 bases from J; bases unmatched to any gene: 6. CDR3 nucleotide sequence: TGTGCCAGCAGCTTAGGCCAGGGGGCGCGTAGCACAGATACGCAGTATTTT. Its protein is CASSLGQGARSTDTQYF.

This clonotype appeared a few times. The chain employs TRBV6-6 and TRBJ2-7; D possibly corresponds to TRBD1 (5 bases). V was pared by 2 bases and J by 0 bases, with 17 bases between. The CDR3 has 17 amino acids. Germline values: CDR1 MNHNY, CDR2 SVGAGI (reference sequence). The CDR3 loop reads CASSYRADRLLSYEQYF. The CDR3 bases are TGTGCCAGCAGTTACAGGGCCGACAGACTCCTCTCCTACGAGCAGTACTTC.

The rearrangement joins TRBV24-1 to TRBJ2-5, with 9 bases fitting TRBD1. The germline V gene has CDR1 KGHDR and CDR2 SFDVKD. This CDR3 has 19 amino acids. The V segment lost 6 bases and the J segment 5 bases; nucleotides outside the gene matches: 21. CDR3 in DNA: TGTGCCACCAGTAACCCCACGGGAGAGGTGGGACAGGGACACGAGACCCAGTACTTC. This sequence encodes CATSNPTGEVGQGHETQYF.

This chain links TRBV5-1 with TRBJ2-7; D may be TRBD1 (7 bases). Trimming took off 6 bases at V and 4 bases at J, with 8 bases between the two ends. Germline values: CDR1 SGHRS, CDR2 YFSETQ. This CDR3 is built from 11 residues. CDR3 bases: TGCGCCAGCACAGGGGGGTACGAGCAGTACTTC. Its translation is CASTGGYEQYF.

Judged by abundance, this clonotype is medium-sized (0.01 to 0.1%). The CDR3 is CASNLRGTDTQYF. CDR3 bases: TGTGCCAGCAACCTGAGGGGCACAGATACGCAGTATTTT. The rearrangement joins TRBV7-9 to TRBJ2-3, with D maybe TRBD2 (5 bases). The V gene's germline CDR1 is SEHNR and CDR2 FQNEAQ (reference sequence). The CDR3 covers 13 residues. The V end lost 7 bases, the J end lost 1 base, and 9 bases lay between the germline ends.

J is TRBJ2-5 and V is TRBV6-5; TRBD1 aligns across 8 bases. The CDR3 length is 13 residues. Germline trimming cut 7 bases from V and 5 bases from J; bases unmatched to any gene: 6. CDR1 is MNHEY, CDR2 SVGAGI, per germline. The CDR3, as DNA: TGTGCCAGCAAGACAGGGGCGGGCGAGACCCAGTACTTC. This codes for CASKTGAGETQYF.

Only a few counts were recorded for this clonotype. The V and J genes are TRBV2 and TRBJ2-1; TRBD2 agrees at 9 bases. Germline V gene sequence: CDR1 SNHLY, CDR2 FYNNEI. This CDR3 has 17 residues. Trimming took 1 base from V and 6 from J; bases not matched to a gene: 10. CDR3 bases: TGTGCCAGCAGTGAAGAGGACATAGCGGGAGTGTTCAATGAGCAGTTCTTC. Protein sequence: CASSEEDIAGVFNEQFF.

The chain is built from TRBV10-2 and TRBJ1-1; D not resolved. The germline gives CDR1 WSHSY, CDR2 SAAADI. The CDR3 totals 17 residues. V was cut by 11 bases and J by 2 bases, with 27 bases left in between. The CDR3 DNA reads as TGCGCCCACCTAGTTGGCACCAGGTCTGATGGTAACACTGAAGCTTTCTTT. The encoded protein is CAHLVGTRSDGNTEAFF.

A few counts support this clonotype. The chain carries TRBV18 and TRBJ1-1; a weak D match, TRBD1 (6 bases). The germline V gene has CDR1 KGHSH and CDR2 LQKENI. This CDR3 has 14 residues. The germline V and J ends were trimmed by 6 bases and 0 bases, with 11 bases remaining between them. Here the CDR3 reads CASSQTGMNTEAFF. Here the CDR3 DNA reads TGTGCCAGCTCGCAGACAGGCATGAACACTGAAGCTTTCTTT.

V is TRBV3-1 and J is TRBJ1-2; no reliable D call. The CDR3 runs to 12 residues. Germline V gene sequence: CDR1 LGHDT, CDR2 YNNKEL (reference sequence). Trimming pared 6 bases from V and 8 bases from J, leaving 13 bases between. The CDR3 loop reads CASSLRSGGYTF. CDR3 coding DNA: TGTGCCAGCAGTCTTCGTTCAGGCGGCTACACCTTC.

This clonotype has at least ten counts. V is TRBV4-1 and J is TRBJ2-7; perhaps D is TRBD1 or TRBD2 (5 bases each). Trimming shortened V by 0 bases and J by 4 bases, and 13 bases separated the two germline ends. Germline CDR1 MGHRA, CDR2 YSYEKL. The CDR3 spans 15 residues. CDR3 DNA: TGCGCCAGCAGCCAAGAAGGTTCCGGGGCTTACGAGCAGTACGTC. Translating gives CASSQEGSGAYEQYV.

CDR3 in DNA: TGTGCCACCAGTGATTTCGGGGCGGCGCAGTTCTTC. It specifies CATSDFGAAQFF. The rearrangement links TRBV24-1 to TRBJ2-1; D is perhaps TRBD1 or TRBD2 (5 bases each). This CDR3 region has 12 residues. V lost 1 base, J lost 12 bases, and 9 bases lay in between. Per germline, CDR1 KGHDR and CDR2 SFDVKD.

This clonotype was seen repeatedly, ten times or more. The CDR3 sequence: CASSQATQGFQPQHF. In DNA form, the CDR3 reads TGTGCCAGCAGCCAAGCCACCCAGGGATTTCAGCCCCAGCATTTT. The chain joins TRBV4-2 to TRBJ1-5; D perhaps matches TRBD1 (5 bases). This CDR3 comprises 15 residues. Trimming cost V 1 base and J 6 bases, with 13 bases left between them. CDR1 and CDR2 (germline): LGHNA, YNFKEQ.

This clonotype was seen only a few times. The V and J genes are TRBV7-2 and TRBJ2-3; 7 bases line up with TRBD2. This CDR3 contains 15 residues. Trimming removed 8 bases from V and 2 bases from J; junction bases left unmatched: 10. The V gene's germline CDR1 is SGHTA and CDR2 FQGNSA. CDR3 coding DNA: TGTGCCAGCGCCCACCCGGGGGGTCTCACAGATACGCAGTATTTT. It yields the protein CASAHPGGLTDTQYF.

A few counts support this clonotype. The V and J genes are TRBV7-2 and TRBJ1-5; no firm D call. The germline V gene encodes CDR1 SGHTA and CDR2 FQGNSA. V lost 5 bases, J lost 4 bases, and 6 bases lay in between. The CDR3 contains 12 residues. The CDR3 nucleotides read TGTGCCAGCAGCCAGGATAATCAGCCCCAGCATTTT. Its protein product is CASSQDNQPQHF.

In this sample, this clonotype turned up a few times. The rearrangement joins TRBV6-5 to TRBJ2-5, with TRBD2 matching 10 bases. The V segment lost 6 bases and the J segment 3 bases; nucleotides outside the gene matches: 7. CDR3 size: 15 residues. CDR1 and CDR2 from the germline V gene are MNHEY and SVGAGI. The CDR3 sequence: CASRGSGTSEETQYF. The CDR3 nucleotides are TGTGCCAGCAGAGGCTCCGGGACTAGCGAAGAGACCCAGTACTTC.

This chain joins TRBV5-5 and TRBJ2-7, with 10 nucleotides matching TRBD1. Germline loops: CDR1 SGHKS, CDR2 YYEKEE (reference sequence). The CDR3 has 15 residues. Germline trimming cut 5 bases from V and 0 bases from J; bases unmatched to any gene: 5. The CDR3 sequence is CASRHGQGVSYEQYV. CDR3 bases: TGTGCCAGCAGACACGGACAGGGGGTCTCCTACGAGCAGTACGTC.